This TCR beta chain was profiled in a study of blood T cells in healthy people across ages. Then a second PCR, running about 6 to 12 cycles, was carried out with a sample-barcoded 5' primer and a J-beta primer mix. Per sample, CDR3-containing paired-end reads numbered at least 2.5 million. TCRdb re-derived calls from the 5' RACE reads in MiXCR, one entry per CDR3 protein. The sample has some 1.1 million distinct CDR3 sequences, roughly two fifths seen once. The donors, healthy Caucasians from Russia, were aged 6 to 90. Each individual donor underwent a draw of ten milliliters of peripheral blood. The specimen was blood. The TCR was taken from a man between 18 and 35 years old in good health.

CDR3 sequence reads: CASSVSGTGQVEELFF. The DNA of the CDR3 is TGTGCCAGCAGCGTGTCCGGGACAGGACAGGTGGAGGAGCTGTTTTTT. J is TRBJ2-2 and V is TRBV9, with 8 bases that match TRBD1. CDR3 length equals 16 residues. J was trimmed by 10 bases and V by 2 bases; bases with no gene match: 13. Germline CDR1 SGDLS, CDR2 YYNGEE. The full variable domain, rest sourced from reference TRBV9 and TRBJ2-2, is DSGVTQTPKHLITATGQRVTLRCSPRSGDLSVYWYQQSLDQGLQFLIQYYNGEERAKGNILERFSAQQFPDLHSELNLSSLELGDSALYFCASSVSGTGQVEELFFGEGSRLTVL.